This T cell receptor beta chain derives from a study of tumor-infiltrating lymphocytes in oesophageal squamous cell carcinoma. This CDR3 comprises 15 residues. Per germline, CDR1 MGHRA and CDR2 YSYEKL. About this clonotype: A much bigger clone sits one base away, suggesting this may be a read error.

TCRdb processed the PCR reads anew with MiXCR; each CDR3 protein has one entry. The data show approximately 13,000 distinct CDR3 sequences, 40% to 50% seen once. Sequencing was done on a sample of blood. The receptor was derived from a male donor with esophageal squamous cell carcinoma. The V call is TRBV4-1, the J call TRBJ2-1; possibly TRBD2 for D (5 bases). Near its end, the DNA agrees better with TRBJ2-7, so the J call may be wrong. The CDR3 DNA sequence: TGCGCCAGCAGCCAATACGATCGTGGGAGCAATGAGCAGTACTTC. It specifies CASSQYDRGSNEQYF.